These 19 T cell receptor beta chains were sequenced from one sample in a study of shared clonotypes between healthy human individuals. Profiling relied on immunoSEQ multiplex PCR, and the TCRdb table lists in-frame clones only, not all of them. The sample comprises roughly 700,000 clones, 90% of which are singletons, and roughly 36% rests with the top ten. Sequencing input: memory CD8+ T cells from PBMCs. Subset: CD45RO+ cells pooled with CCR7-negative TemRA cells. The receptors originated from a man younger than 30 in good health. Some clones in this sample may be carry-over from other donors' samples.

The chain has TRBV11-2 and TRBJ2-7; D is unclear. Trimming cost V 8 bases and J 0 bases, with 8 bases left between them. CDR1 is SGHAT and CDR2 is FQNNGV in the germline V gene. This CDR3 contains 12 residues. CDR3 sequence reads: CASGPPSYEQYF. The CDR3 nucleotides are TGTGCCAGCGGCCCGCCCTCCTACGAGCAGTACTTC. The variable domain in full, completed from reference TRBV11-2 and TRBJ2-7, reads EAGVAQSPRYKIIEKRQSVAFWCNPISGHATLYWYQQILGQGPKLLIQFQNNGVVDDSQLPKDRFSAERLKGVDSTLKIQPAKLEDSAVYLCASGPPSYEQYFGPGTRLTVT.

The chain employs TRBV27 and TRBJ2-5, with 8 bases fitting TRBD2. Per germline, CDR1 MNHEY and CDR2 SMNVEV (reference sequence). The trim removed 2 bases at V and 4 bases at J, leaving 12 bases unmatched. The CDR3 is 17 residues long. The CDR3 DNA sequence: TGTGCCAGCAGTTTACGGGGGGGAGGGGGTTCCCTAGAGACCCAGTACTTC. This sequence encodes CASSLRGGGGSLETQYF.

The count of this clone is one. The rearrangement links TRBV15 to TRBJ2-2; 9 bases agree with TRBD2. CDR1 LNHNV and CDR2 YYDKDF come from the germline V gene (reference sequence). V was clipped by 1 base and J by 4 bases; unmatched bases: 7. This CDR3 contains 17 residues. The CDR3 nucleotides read TGTGCCACCAGCAGAGTGGCGGGAGGGCCCAGCACCGGGGAGCTGTTTTTT. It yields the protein CATSRVAGGPSTGELFF.

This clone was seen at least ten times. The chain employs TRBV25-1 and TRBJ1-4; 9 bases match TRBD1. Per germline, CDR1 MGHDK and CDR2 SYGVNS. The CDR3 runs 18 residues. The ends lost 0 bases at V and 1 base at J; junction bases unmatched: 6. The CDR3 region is CASSEYFATGGTNEKLFF. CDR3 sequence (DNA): TGTGCCAGCAGTGAATATTTCGCGACAGGGGGAACTAATGAAAAACTGTTTTTT.

The CDR3 sequence is CASSPPMDTQYF. CDR3 coding DNA: TGTGCCAGCAGCCCCCCGATGGATACGCAGTATTTT. The chain uses TRBV9 and TRBJ2-3; D is unclear. In germline, CDR1 is SGDLS, CDR2 YYNGEE. V dropped 4 bases and J dropped 6 bases, with 9 bases sitting between them. This CDR3 is built from 12 residues.

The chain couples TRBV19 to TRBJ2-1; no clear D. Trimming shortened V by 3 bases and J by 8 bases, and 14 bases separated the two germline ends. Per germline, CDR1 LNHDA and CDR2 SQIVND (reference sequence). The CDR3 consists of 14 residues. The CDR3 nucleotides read TGTGCCAGTAGTATGAAGCTTTTTTGGCATGAGCAGTTCTTC. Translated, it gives CASSMKLFWHEQFF.

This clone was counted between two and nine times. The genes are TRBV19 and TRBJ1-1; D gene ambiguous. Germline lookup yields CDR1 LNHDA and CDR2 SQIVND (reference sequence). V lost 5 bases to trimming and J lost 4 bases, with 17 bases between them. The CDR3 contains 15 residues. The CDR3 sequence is CASSHISNGITEAFF. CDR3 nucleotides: TGTGCCAGTAGTCACATCAGCAATGGAATCACTGAAGCTTTCTTT.

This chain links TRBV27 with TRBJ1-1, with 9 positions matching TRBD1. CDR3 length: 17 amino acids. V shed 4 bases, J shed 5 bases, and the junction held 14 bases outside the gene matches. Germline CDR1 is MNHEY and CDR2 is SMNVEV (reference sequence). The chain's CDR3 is CASSSYPGQGMETEAFF. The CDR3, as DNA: TGTGCCAGCAGTTCCTACCCGGGACAGGGAATGGAGACTGAAGCTTTCTTT.

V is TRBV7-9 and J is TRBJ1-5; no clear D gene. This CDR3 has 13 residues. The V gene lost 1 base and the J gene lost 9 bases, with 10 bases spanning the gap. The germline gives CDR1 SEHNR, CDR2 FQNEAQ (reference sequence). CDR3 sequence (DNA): TGTGCCAGCAGCTTAGTTACTGGCGGGCCCCAGCATTTT. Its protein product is CASSLVTGGPQHF. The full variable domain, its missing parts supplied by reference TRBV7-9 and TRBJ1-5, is DTGVSQNPRHKITKRGQNVTFRCDPISEHNRLYWYRQTLGQGPEFLTYFQNEAQLEKSRLLSDRFSAERPKGSFSTLEIQRTEQGDSAMYLCASSLVTGGPQHFGDGTRLSIL.

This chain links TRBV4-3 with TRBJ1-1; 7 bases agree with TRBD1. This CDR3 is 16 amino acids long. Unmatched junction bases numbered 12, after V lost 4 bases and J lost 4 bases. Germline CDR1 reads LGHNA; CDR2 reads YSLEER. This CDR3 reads CASSPWIGGGSTEAFF. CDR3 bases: TGCGCCAGCAGCCCTTGGATTGGAGGGGGCTCCACTGAAGCTTTCTTT.

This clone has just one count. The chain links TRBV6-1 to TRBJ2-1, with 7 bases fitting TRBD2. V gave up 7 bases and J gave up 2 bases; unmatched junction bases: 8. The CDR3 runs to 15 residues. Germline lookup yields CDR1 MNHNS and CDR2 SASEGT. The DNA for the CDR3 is TGTGCCAGCAATAAGCGGGAAGGAACCTACAATGAGCAGTTCTTC. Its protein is CASNKREGTYNEQFF.

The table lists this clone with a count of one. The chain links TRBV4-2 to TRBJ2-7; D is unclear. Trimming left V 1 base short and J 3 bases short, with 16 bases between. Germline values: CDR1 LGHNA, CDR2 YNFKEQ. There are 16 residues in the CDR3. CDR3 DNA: TGTGCCAGCAGCCAAGCCCTGGAACAGCAAAACTACGAGCAGTACTTC. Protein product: CASSQALEQQNYEQYF.

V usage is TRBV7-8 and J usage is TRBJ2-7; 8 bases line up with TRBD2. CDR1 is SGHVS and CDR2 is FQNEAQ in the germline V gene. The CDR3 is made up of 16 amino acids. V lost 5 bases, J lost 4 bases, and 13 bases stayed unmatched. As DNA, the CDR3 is TGTGCCAGCAGCCGCGATAGGAGAGCGGGAGAGTACGAGCAGTACTTC. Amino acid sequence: CASSRDRRAGEYEQYF.

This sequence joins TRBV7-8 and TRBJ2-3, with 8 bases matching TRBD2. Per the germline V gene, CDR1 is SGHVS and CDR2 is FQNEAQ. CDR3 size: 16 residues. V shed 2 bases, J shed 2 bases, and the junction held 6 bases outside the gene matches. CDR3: CASSLPGLGLTDTQYF. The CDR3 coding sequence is TGTGCCAGCAGCTTACCGGGACTAGGGCTCACAGATACGCAGTATTTT.

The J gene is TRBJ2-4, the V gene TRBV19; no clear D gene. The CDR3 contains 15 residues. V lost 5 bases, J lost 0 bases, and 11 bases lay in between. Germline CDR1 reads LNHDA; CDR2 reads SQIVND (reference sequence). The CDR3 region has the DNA TGTGCCAGTAGTTTGGCAGACCTAGCCAAAAACATTCAGTACTTC. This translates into CASSLADLAKNIQYF.

The CDR3 region is CASSLAGPTEAFF. DNA for the CDR3: TGTGCCAGCAGCTTGGCGGGGCCCACTGAAGCTTTCTTT. The chain uses TRBV5-6 and TRBJ1-1; D might be TRBD1 (5 bases). The CDR3 totals 13 residues. Trimming stripped 0 bases from V and 4 bases from J, with 7 bases between. CDR1 SGHDT and CDR2 YYEEEE come from the germline V gene.

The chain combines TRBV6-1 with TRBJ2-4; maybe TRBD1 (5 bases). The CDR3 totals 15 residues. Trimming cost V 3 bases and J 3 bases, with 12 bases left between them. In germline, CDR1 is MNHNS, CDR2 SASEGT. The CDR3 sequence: CASSDFQGGKNIQYF. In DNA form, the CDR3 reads TGTGCCAGCAGTGATTTTCAGGGTGGCAAAAACATTCAGTACTTC.

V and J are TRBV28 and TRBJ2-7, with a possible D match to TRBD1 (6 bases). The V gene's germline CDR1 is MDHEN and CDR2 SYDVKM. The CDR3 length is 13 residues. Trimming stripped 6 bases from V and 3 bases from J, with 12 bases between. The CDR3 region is CASRRARGYEQYF. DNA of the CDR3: TGTGCCAGCAGACGGGCCAGGGGCTACGAGCAGTACTTC.

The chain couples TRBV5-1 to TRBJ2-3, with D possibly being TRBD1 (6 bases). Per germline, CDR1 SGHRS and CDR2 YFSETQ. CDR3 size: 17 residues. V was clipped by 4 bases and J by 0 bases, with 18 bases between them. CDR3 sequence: CASSPAGWGLSTDTQYF. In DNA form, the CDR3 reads TGCGCCAGCAGCCCCGCCGGGTGGGGGCTTAGCACAGATACGCAGTATTTT. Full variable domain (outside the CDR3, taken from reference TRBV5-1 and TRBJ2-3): KAGVTQTPRYLIKTRGQQVTLSCSPISGHRSVSWYQQTPGQGLQFLFEYFSETQRNKGNFPGRFSGRQFSNSRSEMNVSTLELGDSALYLCASSPAGWGLSTDTQYFGPGTRLTVL.